The rows below give T cell receptor beta chains drawn from one sample of a study of control samples from healthy donors and cancer patients. Repertoires were generated with immunoSEQ multiplex PCR, while TCRdb's copy carries only in-frame clones and drops some. Found here are 65,000 to 90,000 clones, approximately 89% of them singletons; the top ten hold roughly a fifth. Sequenced input: blood. These receptors originate from a man aged 50 to 60 in good health. Each CDR3 is given with its conserved first and last residue. Each record gives: clone size, V gene, D gene, J gene, CDR3 DNA, CDR3 protein. D genes are given only for firm matches. A row's size may be missing; if present it is once, few, many or a size class.

>few|TRBV19|-|TRBJ2-2
TGTGCCAGTAGTATAGGCCTATATAACACCGGGGAGCTGTTTTTT
CASSIGLYNTGELFF
>-|TRBV6-2/TRBV6-3|TRBD1|TRBJ1-4
TGTGCCAGCAGTTACTCGACAGGGGGAGTAGAAAAACTGTTTTTT
CASSYSTGGVEKLFF
>-|TRBV10-1|-|TRBJ1-1
TGCGCCAGCAGTCCCAAGGTCCGGAGCACTGAAGCTTTCTTT
CASSPKVRSTEAFF
>-|TRBV19|-|TRBJ1-2
TGTGCCAGTAGTATAGATTTCGTGGGGTTTTATGGCTACACCTTC
CASSIDFVGFYGYTF
>-|TRBV10-1|TRBD1|TRBJ1-1
TGCGCCAGCAGTGATACCGGGACAGGGGGCACTGAAGCTTTCTTT
CASSDTGTGGTEAFF
>-|TRBV19|-|TRBJ2-7
TGTGCCAGTAGCGGCCCCGGGACGATCTACGAGCAGTACTTC
CASSGPGTIYEQYF
>-|TRBV7-2|-|TRBJ1-4
TGTGCCAGCAGCTTCGGGGGGAGTGAAAAACTGTTTTTT
CASSFGGSEKLFF
>-|TRBV20-1|-|TRBJ2-1
TGCAGTTCTACTCGCAATGAGCAGTTCTTC
CSSTRNEQFF
>-|TRBV7-9|-|TRBJ2-1
TGTGCCAGCAGCGATTGGACAGAAGTGAATGAGCAGTTCTTC
CASSDWTEVNEQFF
>-|TRBV6-2/TRBV6-3|TRBD1|TRBJ1-5
TGTGCCAGCAGTTACTCAAGGGGGCTCAATCAGCCCCAGCATTTT
CASSYSRGLNQPQHF
>-|TRBV29-1|TRBD1|TRBJ1-1
TGCAGCGTTGAGGCAGGGGGTGAAGCTTTCTTT
CSVEAGGEAFF
>-|TRBV7-2|-|TRBJ1-2
TGTGCCAGCGCCCCTAACTCGAATCTCGGCCTCTATGGCTACACCTTC
CASAPNSNLGLYGYTF
>-|TRBV5-1|-|TRBJ2-7
TGCGCCAGCAGCTTGAATGCGGGGCCCTCCTACGAGCAGTACTTC
CASSLNAGPSYEQYF
>-|TRBV12-3/TRBV12-4|-|TRBJ2-1
TGTGCCACTCATCTAGCCTACAATGAGCAGTTCTTC
CATHLAYNEQFF
>once|TRBV4-1|TRBD1|TRBJ2-1
TGCGCCAGCAGCCCCACAGGGGGCAGCTCCTACAATGAGCAGTTCTTC
CASSPTGGSSYNEQFF
>-|TRBV25-1|-|TRBJ1-1
TGTGCCAGCAGGCTGAACACTGAAGCTTTCTTT
CASRLNTEAFF
>once|TRBV7-2|-|TRBJ1-1
TGTGCCAGCAGCTCGGGACAGAACACTGAAGCTTTCTTT
CASSSGQNTEAFF
>once|TRBV9|-|TRBJ2-3
TGTGCCAGCAGCGTAGTCGCCCTCACAGATACGCAGTATTTT
CASSVVALTDTQYF
>-|TRBV5-1|TRBD2|TRBJ2-5
TGCGCCAGCAGCTTCCAGGGAGGGTCCCAAGAGACCCAGTACTTC
CASSFQGGSQETQYF
>-|TRBV12-3/TRBV12-4|TRBD1|TRBJ1-2
TGTGCCAGCAGTTCGCTGGACAGGGGTGGCTACACCTTC
CASSSLDRGGYTF
>-|TRBV28|TRBD1|TRBJ1-5
TGTGCCAGCAGTTTCCTCTTAGGGACAGGGAATCAGCCCCAGCATTTT
CASSFLLGTGNQPQHF
>once|TRBV20-1|-|TRBJ1-1
TGCAGTGCTAGTTTGGGCATGGATGGCGGTGAAGCTTTCTTT
CSASLGMDGGEAFF
>-|TRBV18|-|TRBJ1-5
TGTGCCAGCTCACCAGGGCAGAATCAGCCCCAGCATTTT
CASSPGQNQPQHF
>once|TRBV28|-|TRBJ1-2
TGTGCCAGCAGCAGGGTTAGGTCCTCCTATGGCTACACCTTC
CASSRVRSSYGYTF
>-|TRBV5-4|-|TRBJ2-2
TGTGCCAGCAGCTCCGGGACTGCGAACACCGGGGAGCTGTTTTTT
CASSSGTANTGELFF
>-|TRBV2|-|TRBJ1-4
TGTGCCAGCAGGGGGTCCGTAAATGAAAAACTGTTTTTT
CASRGSVNEKLFF
>-|TRBV11-3|-|TRBJ2-1
TGTGCCAGCAGCCTTGACCGGCGGGGAGCCAATGAGCAGTTCTTC
CASSLDRRGANEQFF
>-|TRBV24-1|-|TRBJ2-1
TGTGCCACCATGGAGACGGGGAAGGACAATGAGCAGTTCTTC
CATMETGKDNEQFF
>-|TRBV29-1|-|TRBJ2-5
TGCAGCGTCGGAGAACCCCAAGAGACCCAGTACTTC
CSVGEPQETQYF
>few|TRBV5-4|-|TRBJ1-6
TGTGCCAGCAGCTTGGAGGGGCATAATTCACCCCTCCACTTT
CASSLEGHNSPLHF
>-|TRBV4-1|TRBD1|TRBJ1-5
TGCGCCAGCAGCCAAGTACAGGGGGCTGGCCAGCCCCAGCATTTT
CASSQVQGAGQPQHF
>-|TRBV6-2/TRBV6-3|-|TRBJ1-1
TGTGCCAGCAGTTACTCATGGGGGACCACTGAAGCTTTCTTT
CASSYSWGTTEAFF
>-|TRBV3-1/TRBV3-2|-|TRBJ2-2
TGTGCCAGCACCGATGGGGGTTCAACCGGGGAGCTGTTTTTT
CASTDGGSTGELFF
>-|TRBV25-1|-|TRBJ2-7
TGTGCCAGCAGTGTTCCGGGACAAAACTACGAGCAGTACTTC
CASSVPGQNYEQYF
>once|TRBV28|TRBD1|TRBJ2-1
TGTGCCAGCAGTTTGGGACAGGGGGCATATGAGCAGTTCTTC
CASSLGQGAYEQFF
>-|TRBV6-5|-|TRBJ2-2
TGTGCCAGCAGGCGGGAATTGAACACCGGGGAGCTGTTTTTT
CASRRELNTGELFF
>-|TRBV25-1|TRBD1|TRBJ1-2
TGTGCCAGCAGTGAACCTGGGACAGGGGTTAACTATGGCTACACCTTC
CASSEPGTGVNYGYTF
>medium-sized|TRBV6-2/TRBV6-3|-|TRBJ2-4
TGTGCCAGCAGTTCTCGGACGCCCCTAACCAAAAACATTCAGTACTTC
CASSSRTPLTKNIQYF
>-|TRBV29-1|-|TRBJ1-2
TGCAGCGTTGCGAGGGGAAATAACTATGGCTACACCTTC
CSVARGNNYGYTF
>-|TRBV7-2|TRBD2|TRBJ2-2
TGTGCCAGCAGCTTAGGCGCGGGAGGGTCCGGGGAGCTGTTTTTT
CASSLGAGGSGELFF
>-|TRBV10-3|TRBD1|TRBJ2-7
TGTGCCATCAAACAGGGGGAGTCCTACGAGCAGTACTTC
CAIKQGESYEQYF
>-|TRBV30|-|TRBJ2-5
TGTGCCTGGGCTACGGGGCGATTCTTTCAAGAGACCCAGTACTTC
CAWATGRFFQETQYF
>-|TRBV4-3|TRBD1|TRBJ1-6
TGCGCCAGCAGCCAGGTAACAGGGGGCGATTCACCCCTCCACTTT
CASSQVTGGDSPLHF
>-|TRBV6-2/TRBV6-3|-|TRBJ2-3
TGTGCCAGCAGCCCAGGTGGGGGGGGGCGGGATACGCAGTATTTT
CASSPGGGGRDTQYF
>-|TRBV18|-|TRBJ1-2
TGTGCCAGCTCATCGTACGACAGTCCCCCTGGTGGCTACACCTTC
CASSSYDSPPGGYTF
>-|TRBV9|-|TRBJ2-1
TGTGCCAGCAGCCCCCCCGGGACCCTCTACAATGAGCAGTTCTTC
CASSPPGTLYNEQFF
>-|TRBV5-8|TRBD1|TRBJ1-5
TGTGCCAGCAGCGCCGGGACAGGGAAAGGTAGCAATCAGCCCCAGCATTTT
CASSAGTGKGSNQPQHF
>-|TRBV5-1|-|TRBJ1-1
TGCGCCAGCAGCATACGGACGGCTTCGACTGAAGCTTTCTTT
CASSIRTASTEAFF
>-|TRBV2|-|TRBJ1-4
TGTGCCAGCATCGGGACACTCGCAACTAATGAAAAACTGTTTTTT
CASIGTLATNEKLFF